This T cell receptor beta chain was sequenced during a study of T cell responses to AZD1222 COVID-19 vaccine. Regarding the study as a whole: Baseline seropositives among AZD1222 recipients totaled only five to seven. Distributed over spike, vaccine-associated CD4 TCRs predominated at 160-218 and 743-854. Donors, mostly white British, included more females; clonal diversity was possibly underestimated. Spike-specific TCR breadth and depth grew following two AZD1222 doses.

V lost 5 bases and J 7 bases, leaving 12 bases between the germline ends. This CDR3 contains 13 residues. Germline V gene data show CDR1 as LGHDT and CDR2 as YNNKEL (reference sequence). About this clone: Its antigen is unidentified.

TCRdb keeps only in-frame clones here, not all; method: immunoSEQ multiplex PCR. Of some 100,000 clones listed, around nine tenths were seen once; the top ten hold 2.5% to 4%. This chain uses TRBV3-1 (or the pseudogene TRBV3-2) with TRBJ2-1; D gene ambiguous. The sample here was peripheral blood, taken on day 0 of AZD1222 vaccination. The source is an adult in good health. The CDR3 reads CASSWLATNEQFF. The CDR3 DNA reads TGTGCCAGCAGCTGGTTAGCTACGAATGAGCAGTTCTTC.